What follows is one TCR beta chain and its context. Its target is unknown. This sample's treatment: over 15 received Ad26.COV2.S at low or high dose, single or two shots; 5 received placebo; per-sample allocation not given. Each sample was drawn 63 days after the first injection (of vaccine or placebo). In Boston, an adult donor aged 18-55 years took part. Repertoires were generated with immunoSEQ multiplex PCR, while TCRdb's copy carries only in-frame clones and drops some. The profile covers some 350,000 clones, with about 85% appearing a single time and roughly 3.3% taken by the ten largest. The data were taken from a study of Ad26.COV2.S vaccination and SARS-CoV-2 variants. Points from the study as a whole: Compared with placebo recipients, vaccine recipients had higher spike-specific TCR breadth. It was found that vaccine and placebo recipients had similar non-spike TCR breadth. Spike-specific responses of CD8+ and CD4+ T cells were reported to display substantial breadth after vaccination.

The germline CDR1 and CDR2 sequences are SEHNR and FQNEAQ (reference sequence). The CDR3 is 15 residues long. V lost 8 bases to trimming and J lost 7 bases, with 20 bases between them. Sequencing used peripheral blood, obtained in a trial of Ad26.COV2.S vaccine versus placebo. This chain links TRBV7-9 with TRBJ1-4; D ambiguous. The sequence came from a person aged 18-65 years who received the Ad26.COV2.S COVID-19 vaccine or a placebo. CDR3 sequence (DNA): TGTGCCAGCCATACCCATAGCGGAGTGGGTGAAAAACTGTTTTTT. It codes for CASHTHSGVGEKLFF.